The rows below give T cell receptor beta chains drawn from one sample of a study of CD8+ T cells in alopecia areata. The repertoire was sequenced with immunoSEQ multiplex PCR; TCRdb's copy has only in-frame clones and lacks some. Seen here are roughly 15,000 clones, more than 50% observed once, and the top ten hold roughly an eighth. The specimen sequenced was skin. The receptors stem from a human donor with alopecia areata. Each CDR3 is given with its conserved first and last residue. The order of the fields is D gene, V gene, clone size, J gene, CDR3 protein, CDR3 DNA. The D gene is left open where the match is weak. Expanded clones get a size class; other rows say once, few or many, or leave the size out.

NA	TRBV11-2	NA	TRBJ1-5	CASSLAGYQPQHF	TGTGCCAGCAGCTTAGCGGGTTATCAGCCCCAGCATTTT
TRBD1	TRBV7-2	few	TRBJ2-3	CASTGQGADTQYF	TGTGCCAGCACCGGACAGGGTGCAGATACGCAGTATTTT
NA	TRBV5-1	NA	TRBJ1-1	CASSPRYPGRRENTEAFF	TGCGCCAGCAGCCCCCGATACCCCGGGAGGCGGGAGAACACTGAAGCTTTCTTT
NA	TRBV27	NA	TRBJ2-1	CASSSSGGYNEQFF	TGTGCCAGCAGTTCGAGCGGCGGTTACAATGAGCAGTTCTTC
TRBD1	TRBV28	NA	TRBJ1-5	CASSLGQGNQPQHF	TGTGCCAGCAGTTTAGGACAGGGGAATCAGCCCCAGCATTTT
NA	TRBV6-1	once	TRBJ1-1	CASGASAGGLIGSFF	TGTGCCAGCGGCGCGAGTGCGGGGGGCCTTATTGGGTCTTTCTTT
NA	TRBV7-3	NA	TRBJ2-1	CASSLISQGGEQFF	TGTGCCAGCAGCTTGATTAGTCAGGGGGGTGAGCAGTTCTTC
TRBD1	TRBV5-1	NA	TRBJ1-2	CASSLGAGQGRYGYTF	TGCGCCAGCAGCTTGGGGGCTGGACAGGGCCGCTATGGCTACACCTTC
TRBD2	TRBV7-9	once	TRBJ2-7	CASSHWTSVYEQYF	TGTGCCAGCAGCCACTGGACTAGCGTCTACGAGCAGTACTTC
NA	TRBV9	few	TRBJ2-7	CASSQEVAYEQYF	TGTGCCAGCAGCCAAGAGGTTGCCTACGAGCAGTACTTC
TRBD2	TRBV28	few	TRBJ2-1	CASTSLAGGYEQFF	TGTGCCAGCACGTCACTAGCGGGAGGGTATGAGCAGTTCTTC
TRBD1	TRBV7-8	NA	TRBJ1-3	CASEGADSGNTIYF	TGTGCCAGCGAGGGGGCCGATTCTGGAAACACCATATATTTT
TRBD1	TRBV6-6	few	TRBJ2-7	CASSQWTGEQYF	TGTGCCAGCAGCCAATGGACAGGCGAGCAGTACTTC
TRBD2	TRBV19	NA	TRBJ2-1	CASIPTSGAFYNEQFF	TGTGCCAGTATTCCGACTAGCGGGGCCTTCTACAATGAGCAGTTCTTC
TRBD1	TRBV2	NA	TRBJ2-4	CASRWDSLAKNIQYF	TGTGCCAGCAGGTGGGACAGTCTAGCCAAAAACATTCAGTACTTC
TRBD2	TRBV18	NA	TRBJ2-1	CASSPPLAGAVEQFF	TGTGCCAGCTCACCACCCCTAGCGGGAGCTGTTGAGCAGTTCTTC
NA	TRBV4-1	NA	TRBJ2-2	CASSPLLRTGELFF	TGCGCCAGCAGCCCCCTCCTTCGGACCGGGGAGCTGTTTTTT
NA	TRBV6-5	NA	TRBJ2-7	CASSRGFSDEQYF	TGTGCCAGCAGTCGGGGATTTTCTGACGAGCAGTACTTC
NA	TRBV19	few	TRBJ2-5	CASSTATVKETQYF	TGTGCCAGTAGCACGGCGACAGTGAAAGAGACCCAGTACTTC
NA	TRBV5-1	NA	TRBJ2-7	CASSLGKYRVYEQYF	TGCGCCAGCAGCTTGGGAAAGTACAGGGTTTACGAGCAGTACTTC
NA	TRBV27	NA	TRBJ2-7	CASRPGTRRSEQYF	TGTGCCAGCAGACCCGGGACTCGCCGCTCCGAGCAGTACTTC
NA	TRBV6-1	NA	TRBJ1-1	CASSVTPLGWNTEAFF	TGTGCCAGCAGTGTTACTCCCCTCGGTTGGAACACTGAAGCTTTCTTT
NA	TRBV5-1	once	TRBJ1-2	CASSFGLGICCPPNYGYTF	TGCGCCAGCAGCTTTGGTTTAGGGATCTGCTGTCCTCCTAACTATGGCTACACCTTC
NA	TRBV18	NA	TRBJ2-7	CASSRGSYEQYF	TGTGCCAGCTCACGGGGCAGCTACGAGCAGTACTTC
NA	TRBV2	NA	TRBJ1-1	CASSDAGSNTEAFF	TGTGCCAGCAGCGACGCGGGATCGAACACTGAAGCTTTCTTT
TRBD2	TRBV29-1	NA	TRBJ2-7	CSVAGAVNYEQYF	TGCAGCGTAGCGGGAGCAGTTAATTACGAGCAGTACTTC
NA	TRBV18	NA	TRBJ2-1	CASSSNNEQFF	TGTGCCAGCTCATCGAACAATGAGCAGTTCTTC
NA	TRBV29-1	few	TRBJ2-1	CSVPTRSSTQFF	TGCAGCGTTCCCACTAGAAGCTCCACCCAGTTCTTC
NA	TRBV15	NA	TRBJ2-7	CATSSRYSYEQYF	TGTGCCACCAGCTCCAGGTACTCCTACGAGCAGTACTTC
NA	TRBV2	NA	TRBJ2-5	CASSVGFQETQYF	TGTGCCAGCAGCGTCGGGTTCCAAGAGACCCAGTACTTC
TRBD2	TRBV29-1	NA	TRBJ2-1	CSVGSGRSPLQFF	TGCAGCGTTGGTAGCGGGAGGAGCCCACTTCAGTTCTTC
NA	TRBV29-1	few	TRBJ2-1	CSGGYNEQFF	TGCAGCGGCGGCTACAATGAGCAGTTCTTC
TRBD2	TRBV28	NA	TRBJ2-1	CASSSVLREAYNEQFF	TGTGCCAGCAGTTCCGTATTGCGGGAGGCTTACAATGAGCAGTTCTTC
TRBD1	TRBV5-1	few	TRBJ2-7	CASSPRTGSYEQYF	TGCGCCAGCAGTCCTAGGACAGGGAGCTACGAGCAGTACTTC
NA	TRBV28	NA	TRBJ2-7	CASSFGQLGTLEQYF	TGTGCCAGCAGTTTCGGACAGTTGGGGACCCTCGAGCAGTACTTC
TRBD1	TRBV5-1	NA	TRBJ2-5	CASSDTGGGETQYF	TGCGCCAGCAGCGACACAGGGGGCGGCGAGACCCAGTACTTC
NA	TRBV2	NA	TRBJ1-6	CASHEGIDSPLHF	TGTGCCAGTCACGAGGGGATCGATTCACCCCTCCACTTT
TRBD2	TRBV4-1	medium-sized	TRBJ2-3	CASRQLAGREADTQYF	TGCGCCAGCAGACAACTAGCGGGAAGGGAGGCAGATACGCAGTATTTT
NA	TRBV4-1	few	TRBJ2-1	CASSRGPPANEQFF	TGCGCCAGCAGCCGGGGCCCCCCGGCCAATGAGCAGTTCTTC
TRBD1	TRBV25-1	NA	TRBJ1-1	CASSGLTGFTEAFF	TGTGCCAGCAGTGGCTTGACAGGGTTCACTGAAGCTTTCTTT
NA	TRBV6-5	NA	TRBJ2-3	CASSQWGTQYF	TGTGCCTCAAGCCAATGGGGGACGCAGTATTTT
NA	TRBV27	NA	TRBJ1-5	CASSPVRGGNQPQHF	TGTGCCAGCAGCCCCGTCAGAGGGGGCAATCAGCCCCAGCATTTT
NA	TRBV19	NA	TRBJ2-7	CASSTHGQNEQYF	TGTGCCAGTAGTACCCACGGGCAGAACGAGCAGTACTTC
TRBD2	TRBV13	once	TRBJ2-5	CASSPQAGLETQYF	TGTGCCAGCAGTCCTCAAGCGGGACTGGAGACCCAGTACTTC
NA	TRBV6-1	NA	TRBJ2-6	CASSEVELGGGANVLTF	TGTGCCAGCAGTGAGGTGGAGTTAGGTGGTGGGGCCAACGTCCTGACTTTC